This T cell receptor (beta chain) came from a study of blood T cell repertoires in COVID-19. At the level of the study: COVID-19 samples from acute and convalescent phases originated in the United States, Italy and Spain. PBMCs, B-cell-depleted T cells, or T cells were the source of the cDNA or gDNA that made up the material.

Germline V gene data show CDR1 as MNHEY and CDR2 as SMNVEV (reference sequence). V shed 3 bases, J shed 8 bases, and the junction held 5 bases outside the gene matches. The CDR3 loop spans 14 amino acids. Comments on this clone: Other DNA variants within this sample encode the same CDR3.

How the authors handled the data: By means of reference gene primer amplification, nucleated cell counts were estimated. Profiled with immunoSEQ multiplex PCR; TCRdb holds only in-frame clones, not every one. V, J and clone size are those of that table, while D and trimming were read from the DNA. The sample comprises 150,000 to 200,000 clones, about 81% of which are singletons, and roughly 19% rests with the top ten. The specimen was peripheral blood. This chain joins TRBV27 and TRBJ1-4; 8 bases are shared with TRBD1. This TCR was recovered from a woman aged 80 or over with acute or convalescent COVID-19. CDR3 sequence: CASSFQGAGEKLFF. Written as DNA, the CDR3 is TGTGCCAGCAGTTTTCAGGGGGCGGGGGAAAAACTGTTTTTT. The whole variable domain, remainder taken from reference TRBV27 and TRBJ1-4, is EAQVTQNPRYLITVTGKKLTVTCSQNMNHEYMSWYRQDPGLGLRQIYYSMNVEVTDKGDVPEGYKVSRKEKRNFPLILESPSPNQTSLYFCASSFQGAGEKLFFGSGTQLSVL.